The 26 T cell receptor beta chains reported below all come from one sample, sequenced in a study of cytomegalovirus exposure and HLA in healthy donors. Both 60 Vbeta primers and 13 Jbeta primers went into the PCR. Clones were read by immunoSEQ multiplex PCR, and TCRdb kept only the in-frame ones, dropping some. The sample holds 110,000 or so clones; about 77% are singletons and the top ten take roughly 5.9%. The specimen sequenced was PBMCs. The receptors stem from a young woman in good health and CMV-seropositive.

This chain uses TRBV6-1 with TRBJ1-2; D perhaps matches TRBD1 (5 bases). V lost 7 bases, J lost 6 bases, and 15 bases lay in between. This CDR3 contains 13 residues. Germline V gives CDR1 MNHNS, CDR2 SASEGT. The CDR3 is CASNPTDIHGYTF. The CDR3 bases are TGTGCCAGCAATCCGACAGATATACATGGCTACACCTTC.

The chain employs TRBV19 and TRBJ2-4, with TRBD2 identical over 7 bases. The CDR3 is 20 amino acids. V trimming: 3 bases; J trimming: 2 bases; junction bases outside the gene matches: 19. Germline V CDR1 and CDR2: LNHDA, SQIVND (reference sequence). CDR3 nucleotides: TGTGCCAGTAGTATCAGAGGGGTAGCGGGCGGGGTCATGTCCAAAAACATTCAGTACTTC. Translated: CASSIRGVAGGVMSKNIQYF.

V usage is TRBV6-1 and J usage is TRBJ2-7; D might be TRBD1 (6 bases). The CDR3 has 14 amino acids. Germline V gene lookup returns CDR1 MNHNS and CDR2 SASEGT. With 6 bases removed from V and 0 bases from J, the gap between germline ends came to 12 bases. CDR3 loop: CASRPNRDSYEQYF. In nucleotides, the CDR3 is TGTGCCAGCAGACCCAACAGGGACTCCTACGAGCAGTACTTC.

V is TRBV11-3 and J is TRBJ2-3, with 8 bases that match TRBD2. The CDR3 is made up of 14 amino acids. V trimming: 2 bases; J trimming: 7 bases; junction bases outside the gene matches: 5. Per the germline V gene, CDR1 is SGHNT and CDR2 is YENEEA. Here the CDR3 reads CASSLHGLANTQYF. The CDR3 DNA is TGTGCCAGCAGCTTACATGGACTAGCAAATACGCAGTATTTT.

The chain carries TRBV18 and TRBJ1-5, with TRBD1 matching 7 bases. The CDR3 has 13 amino acids. Germline V CDR1 and CDR2: KGHSH, LQKENI. V shed 4 bases, J shed 5 bases, and the junction held 2 bases outside the gene matches. CDR3 protein: CASSRDSYQPQHF. DNA of the CDR3: TGTGCCAGCTCACGGGACAGCTATCAGCCCCAGCATTTT.

The rearrangement links TRBV6-5 to TRBJ1-4; 9 bases match TRBD1. The germline V gene has CDR1 MNHEY and CDR2 SVGAGI. The ends lost 6 bases at V and 6 bases at J; junction bases unmatched: 8. CDR3 length: 15 residues. The chain's CDR3 is CASRDRTGDYEKLFF. CDR3 bases: TGTGCCAGCAGAGACAGGACAGGGGATTATGAAAAACTGTTTTTT.

The chain joins TRBV21-1 to TRBJ1-4; the table's TRBD1 call for D was not verified on the DNA. TRBV21-1 is tagged as a pseudogene. The CDR3 is made up of 17 amino acids. CDR3 residues: CASSPGGFQGAGEKLFF. As DNA, the CDR3 is TGTGCCAGCAGCCCCGGCGGTTTTCAGGGGGCTGGGGAAAAACTGTTTTTT.

The chain links TRBV14 to TRBJ2-3; tentative D call: TRBD2 (5 bases). CDR1 and CDR2 (germline): SGHDN, FVKESK. The CDR3 loop spans 17 amino acids. Trimming pared 0 bases from V and 4 bases from J, leaving 17 bases between. The CDR3 DNA reads as TGTGCCAGCAGCCAAGACTTCCGGGAATCGGGTTCAGATACGCAGTATTTT. Translating it yields CASSQDFRESGSDTQYF.

The chain carries TRBV9 and TRBJ1-2; D gene unclear. Per germline, CDR1 SGDLS and CDR2 YYNGEE. CDR3 length: 12 amino acids. The V end lost 0 bases, the J end lost 8 bases, and 8 bases lay between the germline ends. Here the CDR3 DNA reads TGTGCCAGCAGCGTAGCCTCGCGGGGCTACACCTTC. Its protein is CASSVASRGYTF.

This rearrangement joins TRBV29-1 to TRBJ2-7; TRBD2 is a possible D gene (7 bases). CDR3 length: 13 residues. Trimming cost V 7 bases and J 4 bases, with 17 bases left between them. The germline V gene encodes CDR1 SQVTM and CDR2 ANQGSEA. The CDR3 loop is CSAQGGAGYEQYF. CDR3 nucleotide sequence: TGCAGCGCCCAAGGGGGAGCGGGGTACGAGCAGTACTTC.

In this sample, this clone turned up once. The CDR3 DNA sequence: TGTGCCAGCAGCGTAGGGGGAGGATACGTTAATGAAAAACTGTTTTTT. Translating it yields CASSVGGGYVNEKLFF. The V and J genes are TRBV9 and TRBJ1-4; D is uncertain. The V end lost 0 bases, the J end lost 4 bases, and 13 bases lay between the germline ends. CDR1 is SGDLS and CDR2 is YYNGEE in the germline V gene. CDR3 size: 16 residues.

This sequence joins TRBV6-1 and TRBJ1-5; TRBD1 matches 7 bases. The CDR3 consists of 15 residues. CDR1 and CDR2 from the germline V gene are MNHNS and SASEGT. V was clipped by 3 bases and J by 7 bases; unmatched bases: 9. CDR3 amino acids: CASSDRQGTGQPQHF. CDR3 bases: TGTGCCAGCAGTGACAGACAGGGAACGGGGCAGCCCCAGCATTTT.

The rearrangement joins TRBV5-4 to TRBJ2-2; D may be TRBD1 (5 bases). V shed 0 bases and J shed 1 base, with 7 bases lying between them. Looked up from germline, CDR1 is SGHNT and CDR2 is YYREEE (reference sequence). CDR3 length: 15 residues. In DNA form, the CDR3 reads TGTGCCAGCAGCTTGGCAACAGGGAACACCGGGGAGCTGTTTTTT. It translates to CASSLATGNTGELFF.

In this sample, this clone turned up a few times. This chain joins TRBV25-1 and TRBJ2-7; D is perhaps TRBD2 (6 bases). The V gene's germline CDR1 is MGHDK and CDR2 SYGVNS. V dropped 4 bases and J dropped 11 bases, with 12 bases sitting between them. The CDR3 sequence is 11 residues long. The CDR3 nucleotides read TGTGCCAGCAGTGGAGGGGAGGAAGAGTACTTC. This sequence encodes CASSGGEEEYF.

The chain couples TRBV5-4 to TRBJ2-3, with 8 bases matching TRBD2. V lost 3 bases, J lost 1 base, and 1 base stayed unmatched. This CDR3 comprises 14 residues. Germline V CDR1 and CDR2: SGHNT, YYREEE (reference sequence). The DNA for the CDR3 is TGTGCCAGCAGCTCGGGGGGGGGCACAGATACGCAGTATTTT. Protein sequence: CASSSGGGTDTQYF.

The chain has TRBV18 and TRBJ1-1; D might be TRBD1 (5 bases). The CDR3 spans 13 residues. CDR1 is KGHSH and CDR2 is LQKENI in the germline V gene. V lost 5 bases and J lost 6, with 13 bases in between. The CDR3 region has the DNA TGTGCCAGCTCAAGGCAGGGTATCGCTGAAGCTTTCTTT. It specifies CASSRQGIAEAFF.

The DNA for the CDR3 is TGTGCCAGCAGCTTGAGGGCAGGGCAGGGGTACTATGGCTACACCTTC. It codes for CASSLRAGQGYYGYTF. The gene calls are TRBV5-8 and TRBJ1-2, with a weak D call TRBD1 (6 bases). Germline-derived CDR1 and CDR2 are SGHTS and YDEGEE. This CDR3 comprises 16 residues. V dropped 1 base and J dropped 3 bases, with 16 bases sitting between them.

V gene TRBV5-4 combines with J gene TRBJ2-1; D gene uncertain. Between the trimmed V and J ends, which lost 1 base and 0 bases, there was a span of 8 bases. CDR1 and CDR2 from the germline V gene are SGHNT and YYREEE (reference sequence). CDR3 length: 15 amino acids. CDR3 sequence reads: CASSLNPSSYNEQFF. DNA for the CDR3: TGTGCCAGCAGCTTGAACCCGAGCTCCTACAATGAGCAGTTCTTC.

The genes are TRBV11-2 and TRBJ2-5; 11 nucleotides align to TRBD1. The germline V gene encodes CDR1 SGHAT and CDR2 FQNNGV. V gave up 4 bases and J gave up 7 bases; unmatched junction bases: 5. This CDR3 comprises 14 residues. The CDR3 loop reads CASSWDRGIGTQYF. The CDR3 bases are TGTGCCAGCAGCTGGGACAGGGGGATCGGGACCCAGTACTTC.

This clone was counted once. V is TRBV5-4 and J is TRBJ1-2, with a weak D call TRBD1 (6 bases). The germline V gene encodes CDR1 SGHNT and CDR2 YYREEE (reference sequence). V lost 5 bases and J 5 bases, leaving 13 bases between the germline ends. The CDR3 has 13 residues. CDR3: CASRRGRGYGYTF. CDR3 coding DNA: TGTGCCAGCAGACGGGGCAGGGGATATGGCTACACCTTC.

This chain uses TRBV10-3 with TRBJ1-2; 9 bases line up with TRBD1. V dropped 6 bases and J dropped 6; count of bases not matched to a gene: 5. This CDR3 is built from 13 residues. In germline, CDR1 is ENHRY, CDR2 SYGVKD. The CDR3 protein is CAISIQGADGYTF. CDR3 sequence (DNA): TGTGCCATCAGCATACAGGGGGCGGATGGCTACACCTTC.

V is TRBV18 and J is TRBJ2-7; weak D call: TRBD2 (5 bases). The CDR3 sequence is 15 residues long. Germline V lookup: CDR1 KGHSH, CDR2 LQKENI. V lost 3 bases, J lost 3 bases, and 15 bases lay in between. The CDR3 nucleotides are TGTGCCAGCTCACCTCCTGCCTACGGGAACTACGAGCAGTACTTC. It translates to CASSPPAYGNYEQYF.

This sequence joins TRBV11-3 and TRBJ2-2, with D hard to call. This CDR3 region has 13 residues. Trimming left V 3 bases short and J 5 bases short, with 7 bases between. Per germline, CDR1 SGHNT and CDR2 YENEEA. The CDR3 nucleotides read TGTGCCAGCAGCTTTCCGGGTACCGGGGAGCTGTTTTTT. Amino acid sequence: CASSFPGTGELFF.

The chain is built from TRBV7-6 and TRBJ1-5; 8 nucleotides align to TRBD1. Germline CDR1 and CDR2: SGHVS and FNYEAQ. Trimming removed 5 bases from V and 6 bases from J; junction bases left unmatched: 6. This CDR3 region has 14 residues. CDR3 protein: CASSGQGMGQPQHF. The DNA of the CDR3 is TGTGCCAGCAGCGGACAGGGAATGGGTCAGCCCCAGCATTTT.

The rearrangement joins TRBV7-3 to TRBJ1-1; D unresolved. Germline CDR1 and CDR2: SGHTA and FQGTGA. CDR3 length: 14 residues. Trimming pared 0 bases from V and 1 base from J, leaving 6 bases between. CDR3 coding DNA: TGTGCCAGCAGCTTAACAGCGGGGAACACTGAAGCTTTCTTT. This translates into CASSLTAGNTEAFF. The variable domain in full, with the rest retrieved from reference TRBV7-3 and TRBJ1-1, is GAGVSQTPSNKVTEKGKYVELRCDPISGHTALYWYRQSLGQGPEFLIYFQGTGAADDSGLPNDRFFAVRPEGSVSTLKIQRTERGDSAVYLCASSLTAGNTEAFFGQGTRLTVV.

CDR3 region: CASLGQGAANEKLFF. For the CDR3, the DNA is TGTGCCAGCCTGGGACAGGGGGCGGCTAATGAAAAACTGTTTTTT. V and J are TRBV6-1 and TRBJ1-4, with 12 bases matching TRBD1. Trimming removed 8 bases from V and 3 bases from J; junction bases left unmatched: 4. CDR1 is MNHNS and CDR2 is SASEGT in the germline V gene. The CDR3 consists of 15 residues.